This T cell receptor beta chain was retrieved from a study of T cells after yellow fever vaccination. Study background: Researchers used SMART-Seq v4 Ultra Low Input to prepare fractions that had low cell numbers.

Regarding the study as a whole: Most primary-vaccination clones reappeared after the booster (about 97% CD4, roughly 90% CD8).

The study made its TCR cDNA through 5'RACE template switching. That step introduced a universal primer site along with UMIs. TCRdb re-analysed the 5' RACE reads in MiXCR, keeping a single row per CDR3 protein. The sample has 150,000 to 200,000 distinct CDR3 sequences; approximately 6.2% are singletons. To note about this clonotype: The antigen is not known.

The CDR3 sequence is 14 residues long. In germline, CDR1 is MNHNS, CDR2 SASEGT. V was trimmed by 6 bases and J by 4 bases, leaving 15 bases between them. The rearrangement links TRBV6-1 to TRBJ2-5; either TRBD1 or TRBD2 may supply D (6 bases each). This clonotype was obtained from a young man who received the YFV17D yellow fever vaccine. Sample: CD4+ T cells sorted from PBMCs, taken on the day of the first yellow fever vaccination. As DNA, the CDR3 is TGTGCCAGCAGGGGTATAGGGGGGACAGAGACCCAGTACTTC. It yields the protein CASRGIGGTETQYF.